The source of this T cell receptor beta chain is a study of vaccination and CD4 T cells after COVID-19. Study information: Typically, post-vaccine samples were obtained a median about 79 days after dose two, within a range of 14 to 241.

Concerning this clonotype itself: Its antigen is unidentified.

Treatment denoted: roughly 11-day PBMC culture with coronavirus spike peptide pools or control peptides (ViraFEST assay). Once peptide pools had expanded antigen-specific T cells, ViraFEST sequenced TCRs. Half the medium was replaced with fresh IL-2 medium on days 3 and 7. Trimming removed 5 bases at V and 0 bases at J, with 15 bases between. Germline V lookup: CDR1 KGHSH, CDR2 LQKENI. The CDR3 is 16 amino acids. The Oncomine TCR Beta short-read assay was what sequenced the DNA obtained from cultured CD4+ T cells. Genomic DNA was extracted from cultured CD4+ T cells. TCRdb reanalysed the PCR reads using MiXCR and keeps one entry per CDR3 protein. The sample carries roughly 8,700 distinct CDR3 sequences, more than 20% recorded once.

The V call is TRBV18, the J call TRBJ2-3, with D perhaps TRBD1 (6 bases). This TCR came from a human donor with COVID-19. Sequencing input: cultured CD4+ T cells from blood. The chain's CDR3 is CASSTSTGSSTDTQYF. CDR3 DNA sequence: TGTGCCAGCTCAACGTCGACAGGATCTAGCACAGATACGCAGTATTTT.